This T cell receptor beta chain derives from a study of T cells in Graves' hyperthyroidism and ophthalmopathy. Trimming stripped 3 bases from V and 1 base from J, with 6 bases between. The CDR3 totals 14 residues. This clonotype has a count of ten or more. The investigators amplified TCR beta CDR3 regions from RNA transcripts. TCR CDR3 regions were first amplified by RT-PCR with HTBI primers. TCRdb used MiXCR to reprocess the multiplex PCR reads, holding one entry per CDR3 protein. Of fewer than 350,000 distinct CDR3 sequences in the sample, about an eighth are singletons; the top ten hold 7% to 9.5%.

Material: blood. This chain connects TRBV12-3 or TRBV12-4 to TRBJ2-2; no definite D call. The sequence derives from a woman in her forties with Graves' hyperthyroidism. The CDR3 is CASSFQENTGELFF. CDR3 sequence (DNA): TGTGCCAGCAGTTTCCAGGAGAACACCGGGGAGCTGTTTTTT.